One sample yielded the 24 T cell receptor beta chains listed below, sequenced in a study of blood T cells in healthy people across ages. The use of a sample-barcoded 5' primer and a J-beta primer mix characterized a second PCR of roughly 6 to 11 cycles. MiXCR, run by TCRdb on the 5' RACE reads, gives a single entry per CDR3 protein. The top ten hold approximately 0.71% of the sample, which has fewer than 1,200,000 distinct CDR3 sequences, approximately 26% seen once. This same sample was also taken into another study, of T cells of mothers and their children.

The sample was blood. The source of these receptors is a girl aged 2 to 10 in good health.

The chain couples TRBV9 to TRBJ1-6, with 7 bases identical to TRBD1. Trimming took 10 bases from V and 5 from J; bases not matched to a gene: 9. The length of the CDR3 is 14 residues. Per germline, CDR1 SGDLS and CDR2 YYNGEE. The CDR3 bases are TGTGCCTACACGGACAGGCAGCATAATTCACCCCTCCACTTT. Translating gives CAYTDRQHNSPLHF.

CDR3 region: CVGRQGGSLTEAFF. CDR3 sequence (DNA): TGTGTTGGGCGACAGGGGGGAAGTCTTACTGAAGCTTTCTTT. The chain has TRBV12-5 and TRBJ1-1; TRBD1 matches 9 bases. CDR1 LGHNT and CDR2 FRNRAP come from the germline V gene. The CDR3 has 14 residues.

This clonotype was seen only a few times. The rearrangement links TRBV7-8 to TRBJ2-1; 7 nucleotides match TRBD2. Germline V CDR1 and CDR2: SGHVS, FQNEAQ. The CDR3 sequence is 17 residues long. J gave up 8 bases and V 1 base, and 14 bases lay outside the gene matches. CDR3 region: CASSLVGGSRVWYEQFF. DNA for the CDR3: TGTGCCAGCAGCTTAGTAGGCGGGAGTCGGGTTTGGTATGAGCAGTTCTTC.

The rearrangement links TRBV12-3 or TRBV12-4 to TRBJ2-5; 12 bases are shared with TRBD2. This CDR3 is 15 amino acids long. Trimming removed 7 bases from V and 4 bases from J; junction bases left unmatched: 7. In nucleotides, the CDR3 is TGTGCCAGCACGAAGACTAGCGGGGGAATAGAGACCCAGTACTTC. Translation: CASTKTSGGIETQYF.

The rearrangement uses TRBV12-5 and TRBJ2-1; 8 bases agree with TRBD1. The CDR3 has 16 residues. Germline CDR1 is LGHNT and CDR2 is FRNRAP. J was trimmed by 5 bases and V by 0 bases; bases with no gene match: 6. CDR3 DNA: TGTGCTAGTGGTTTGGTACTTGGACAGGGAGACAATGAGCAGTTCTTC. Translation: CASGLVLGQGDNEQFF. Full variable domain (missing parts from reference TRBV12-5 and TRBJ2-1): DARVTQTPRHKVTEMGQEVTMRCQPILGHNTVFWYRQTMMQGLELLAYFRNRAPLDDSGMPKDRFSAEMPDATLATLKIQPSEPRDSAVYFCASGLVLGQGDNEQFFGPGTRLTVL.

In its sample, this clonotype was seen a few times. This chain joins TRBV11-2 and TRBJ2-3; TRBD1 is a possible D gene (5 bases). Trimming took 4 bases from V and 2 from J, leaving 22 bases between them. In germline, CDR1 is SGHAT, CDR2 FQNNGV. The CDR3 contains 18 residues. The CDR3 nucleotides read TGTGCCAGCAGCTCGCAGGAATTTACTGGGGCCCTCACAGATACGCAGTATTTT. This gives the protein CASSSQEFTGALTDTQYF.

This chain connects TRBV5-1 to TRBJ1-5; no definite D call. CDR1 is SGHRS, CDR2 YFSETQ, per germline. V shed 0 bases and J shed 5 bases, with 12 bases lying between them. CDR3 length equals 15 residues. CDR3 sequence reads: CASSLDSSSDQPQHF. The DNA for the CDR3 is TGCGCCAGCAGCTTGGACAGCTCCTCAGATCAGCCCCAGCATTTT. The full variable domain, its missing parts supplied by reference TRBV5-1 and TRBJ1-5, is KAGVTQTPRYLIKTRGQQVTLSCSPISGHRSVSWYQQTPGQGLQFLFEYFSETQRNKGNFPGRFSGRQFSNSRSEMNVSTLELGDSALYLCASSLDSSSDQPQHFGDGTRLSIL.

This clonotype was detected ten times or more. The chain uses TRBV28 and TRBJ2-5; no definite D call. Trimming shortened V by 1 base and J by 5 bases, and 11 bases separated the two germline ends. The CDR3 totals 14 residues. Per the germline V gene, CDR1 is MDHEN and CDR2 is SYDVKM. The CDR3 DNA is TGTGCCAGCAGTTTATTCTTGGGTGGTGAGACCCAGTACTTC. As protein: CASSLFLGGETQYF.

The chain employs TRBV28 and TRBJ2-4; D perhaps matches TRBD2 (5 bases). The V end lost 6 bases, the J end lost 6 bases, and 15 bases lay between the germline ends. Per the germline V gene, CDR1 is MDHEN and CDR2 is SYDVKM. The CDR3 is made up of 14 amino acids. In nucleotides, the CDR3 is TGTGCCAGCAGCCGCCCGGGGATCGGAAACATTCAGTACTTC. This sequence encodes CASSRPGIGNIQYF.

DNA of the CDR3: TGCGCCAGCAGCCAAGATAACAGGCAAGAGACCCAGTACTTC. Translated: CASSQDNRQETQYF. V gene TRBV10-1 combines with J gene TRBJ2-5; D may be TRBD1 (5 bases). Trimming shortened V by 6 bases and J by 2 bases, and 13 bases separated the two germline ends. Germline-derived CDR1 and CDR2 are WNHNN and SYGVQD (reference sequence). CDR3 length equals 14 residues.

V usage is TRBV20-1 and J usage is TRBJ2-7; perhaps TRBD1 as D (6 bases). V was shortened by 6 bases and J by 1 base, with 16 bases between the two germline ends. Germline values: CDR1 DFQATT, CDR2 SNEGSKA (reference sequence). The CDR3 contains 14 residues. The CDR3 sequence is CSAQDSSGSYEQYF. The DNA for the CDR3 is TGCAGTGCCCAGGACAGTAGTGGATCCTACGAGCAGTACTTC.

This rearrangement joins TRBV12-3 or TRBV12-4 to TRBJ2-5; 7 positions match TRBD2. The ends lost 7 bases at V and 5 bases at J; junction bases unmatched: 4. The CDR3 totals 12 residues. The CDR3 here is CASTFGGETQYF. The CDR3 DNA is TGTGCCAGCACCTTCGGGGGGGAGACCCAGTACTTC.

This clonotype was detected many times. This rearrangement joins TRBV12-3 or TRBV12-4 to TRBJ2-7; TRBD1 matches 10 bases. The CDR3 is 15 residues long. V was clipped by 1 base and J by 1 base; unmatched bases: 1. This chain's CDR3 is CASSLGDRGSYEQYF. CDR3 bases: TGTGCCAGCAGTTTAGGGGACAGGGGATCCTACGAGCAGTACTTC.

This clonotype has just a few counts. The J gene is TRBJ2-3, the V gene TRBV7-3; D might be TRBD1 or TRBD2, each matching 5 bases. The CDR3 is 15 residues long. Looked up from germline, CDR1 is SGHTA and CDR2 is FQGTGA. V was shortened by 2 bases and J by 6 bases, with 15 bases between the two germline ends. The CDR3 DNA reads TGTGCCAGCAGCTTAGGGAATTGGGGGTTGGATACGCAGTATTTT. This gives the protein CASSLGNWGLDTQYF. The variable domain in full, with the rest retrieved from reference TRBV7-3 and TRBJ2-3, is GAGVSQTPSNKVTEKGKYVELRCDPISGHTALYWYRQSLGQGPEFLIYFQGTGAADDSGLPNDRFFAVRPEGSVSTLKIQRTERGDSAVYLCASSLGNWGLDTQYFGPGTRLTVL.

The CDR3 DNA is TGTGCCAGCGGCTCTCAGGGGTATGGCTACACCTTC. Translation: CASGSQGYGYTF. The chain recombines TRBV7-9 with TRBJ1-2; tentative D call: TRBD1 (6 bases). The V gene's germline CDR1 is SEHNR and CDR2 FQNEAQ (reference sequence). The V end lost 8 bases, the J end lost 5 bases, and 12 bases lay between the germline ends. This CDR3 region has 12 residues.

This clonotype was found a few times. V is TRBV5-1 and J is TRBJ2-1; TRBD2 matches 11 bases. CDR1 SGHRS and CDR2 YFSETQ come from the germline V gene. CDR3 length equals 15 residues. V dropped 4 bases and J dropped 6; count of bases not matched to a gene: 6. CDR3 loop: CASSQLAGEPNEQFF. The CDR3 region has the DNA TGCGCCAGCAGCCAACTAGCGGGAGAACCCAATGAGCAGTTCTTC.

This clonotype was picked up a small number of times. The V call is TRBV7-9, the J call TRBJ2-7; 8 bases agree with TRBD1. V was clipped by 5 bases and J by 4 bases; unmatched bases: 10. Per germline, CDR1 SEHNR and CDR2 FQNEAQ (reference sequence). The CDR3 spans 15 residues. This chain's CDR3 is CASSDPGTGLYEQYF. The CDR3 nucleotides read TGTGCCAGCAGCGATCCCGGGACAGGACTATACGAGCAGTACTTC. Complete variable domain (other parts from reference TRBV7-9 and TRBJ2-7): DTGVSQNPRHKITKRGQNVTFRCDPISEHNRLYWYRQTLGQGPEFLTYFQNEAQLEKSRLLSDRFSAERPKGSFSTLEIQRTEQGDSAMYLCASSDPGTGLYEQYFGPGTRLTVT.

V usage is TRBV12-3 or TRBV12-4 and J usage is TRBJ1-2, with D possibly matching TRBD1 (6 bases). CDR3 length: 15 amino acids. Trimming took off 0 bases at V and 4 bases at J, with 12 bases between the two ends. The CDR3 DNA is TGTGCCAGCAGTTTAGCTATTAGAGGGGGCTATGGCTACACCTTC. This codes for CASSLAIRGGYGYTF.

V is TRBV7-9 and J is TRBJ1-2, with 9 bases fitting TRBD1. The V gene's germline CDR1 is SEHNR and CDR2 FQNEAQ (reference sequence). Germline trimming cut 5 bases from V and 7 bases from J; bases unmatched to any gene: 14. The CDR3 sequence is 16 residues long. CDR3 residues: CASSEQDTWTGVGYTF. In DNA, the CDR3 is TGTGCCAGCAGCGAGCAAGATACCTGGACAGGGGTTGGCTACACCTTC.

J is TRBJ2-6 and V is TRBV27, with a weak D call TRBD2 (6 bases). CDR1 MNHEY and CDR2 SMNVEV come from the germline V gene (reference sequence). The length of the CDR3 is 16 residues. V was clipped by 0 bases and J by 1 base, with 7 bases between them. The CDR3 is CASSLSRGSGANVLTF. Written as DNA, the CDR3 is TGTGCCAGCAGTTTATCTCGGGGGTCTGGGGCCAACGTCCTGACTTTC.

This clonotype was detected a few times. The chain is built from TRBV28 and TRBJ2-3, with 7 bases identical to TRBD2. The CDR3 runs 16 residues. The V and J ends lost 6 bases and 6 bases, in that order; junction bases with no gene match: 15. Germline values: CDR1 MDHEN, CDR2 SYDVKM. CDR3: CASSSLWAGEGDTQYF. In DNA, the CDR3 is TGTGCCAGCAGCTCCCTATGGGCGGGAGAGGGGGATACGCAGTATTTT.

This clonotype showed up just a few times. This rearrangement joins TRBV18 to TRBJ2-7; 8 bases are a match to TRBD2. The end of the DNA fits TRBJ2-1 better, so the J call may be wrong. This CDR3 has 15 residues. The germline V gene has CDR1 KGHSH and CDR2 LQKENI. DNA for the CDR3: TGTGCCAGCTCGCCAGGATTTAGCGGGGCGAATGAGCAGTTCTTC. The encoded protein is CASSPGFSGANEQFF.

The CDR3 nucleotides read TGTGCCAGCAGACAGACAGGGGGGTACCAAGAGACCCAGTACTTC. Encoded protein: CASRQTGGYQETQYF. The chain couples TRBV28 to TRBJ2-5; 9 bases are shared with TRBD1. CDR1 and CDR2 from the germline V gene are MDHEN and SYDVKM. This CDR3 has 15 amino acids. The junction had 5 bases not matched to a gene; V was cut back by 6 bases and J by 0 bases.

The gene calls are TRBV5-1 and TRBJ1-1, with 10 bases aligning to TRBD1. The CDR3 is 15 residues long. The ends lost 0 bases at V and 3 bases at J; junction bases unmatched: 2. Germline assignment: CDR1 SGHRS and CDR2 YFSETQ. CDR3 nucleotides: TGCGCCAGCAGCTTGGAGGGACAGGGGTACACTGAAGCTTTCTTT. Protein: CASSLEGQGYTEAFF.